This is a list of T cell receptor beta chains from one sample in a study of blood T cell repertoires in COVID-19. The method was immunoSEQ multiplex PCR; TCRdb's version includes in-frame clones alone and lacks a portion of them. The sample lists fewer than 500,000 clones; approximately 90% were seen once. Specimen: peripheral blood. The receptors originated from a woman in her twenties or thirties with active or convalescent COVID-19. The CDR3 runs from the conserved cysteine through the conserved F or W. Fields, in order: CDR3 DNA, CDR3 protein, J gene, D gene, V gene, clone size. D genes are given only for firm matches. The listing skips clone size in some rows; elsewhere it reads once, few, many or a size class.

DNA: TGTGCCAGCAGCCCGAACAGGGTCACTGAAGCTTTCTTT
CDR3: CASSPNRVTEAFF
J: TRBJ1-1
D: -
V: TRBV11-2
size: -

DNA: TGTGCCAGCAGCTTAGACCTCGGGACAGCGGCGAATTCACCCCTCCACTTT
CDR3: CASSLDLGTAANSPLHF
J: TRBJ1-6
D: TRBD1
V: TRBV11-2
size: -

DNA: TGTGCCACCAGGGGACAGGGGGGTGAAAAACTGTTTTTT
CDR3: CATRGQGGEKLFF
J: TRBJ1-4
D: TRBD1
V: TRBV15
size: -

DNA: TGCGCCAGCAGTGAGTCGACGGGGTTGAACACTGAAGCTTTCTTT
CDR3: CASSESTGLNTEAFF
J: TRBJ1-1
D: -
V: TRBV10-2
size: -

DNA: TGTGCCAGCAGCACACCCTCTTGGACTCTCAGCTCCTACGAGCAGTACTTC
CDR3: CASSTPSWTLSSYEQYF
J: TRBJ2-7
D: -
V: TRBV7-6
size: -

DNA: TGTGCCAGCAGGACCAGGACTGGAAACACCATATATTTT
CDR3: CASRTRTGNTIYF
J: TRBJ1-3
D: -
V: TRBV7-8
size: -

DNA: TGTGCCAGCAGCTTGTTAACAGGGGGCGCGGGTGGCTACACCTTC
CDR3: CASSLLTGGAGGYTF
J: TRBJ1-2
D: TRBD1
V: TRBV5-6
size: -

DNA: TGTGCCAGCAGCTCCGCCGTGGAGACTGAAGCTTTCTTT
CDR3: CASSSAVETEAFF
J: TRBJ1-1
D: -
V: TRBV7-8
size: -

DNA: TGTGCCAGCAGTTGGGACAGGGATCAGCCCCAGCATTTT
CDR3: CASSWDRDQPQHF
J: TRBJ1-5
D: TRBD1
V: TRBV12-3/TRBV12-4
size: -

DNA: TGTGCCAGCAGCCGGGACAGGTCGGGGGATGGCTACACCTTC
CDR3: CASSRDRSGDGYTF
J: TRBJ1-2
D: TRBD1
V: TRBV2
size: few

DNA: TGTGCCAGCACCCAGACAGGGGCAGGGACACCCCTCCACTTT
CDR3: CASTQTGAGTPLHF
J: TRBJ1-6
D: TRBD1
V: TRBV5-4
size: -

DNA: TGTGCCAGCAGCAGAAGTGGGACAGCGAACACCGGGGAGCTGTTTTTT
CDR3: CASSRSGTANTGELFF
J: TRBJ2-2
D: TRBD1
V: TRBV3-1/TRBV3-2
size: -

DNA: TGTGCCAGCAGTTACGGGCAGGGTATACACGAGCAGTACTTC
CDR3: CASSYGQGIHEQYF
J: TRBJ2-7
D: -
V: TRBV6-2/TRBV6-3
size: few

DNA: TGTGCCAGCAAAAAGACTTATACAGATACGCAGTATTTT
CDR3: CASKKTYTDTQYF
J: TRBJ2-3
D: -
V: TRBV2
size: -

DNA: TGTGCCAGCAGGCGCCACAGTAATTCACCCCTCCACTTT
CDR3: CASRRHSNSPLHF
J: TRBJ1-6
D: -
V: TRBV6-5
size: -

DNA: TGTGCCAGCAGTGACCACAGGGGCAGTAGAGGCTACACCTTC
CDR3: CASSDHRGSRGYTF
J: TRBJ1-2
D: TRBD1
V: TRBV2
size: -

DNA: TGCGCCAGCAGCTTGGCCGGAGCAGGGGGCGTATCATTCTATGGCTACACCTTC
CDR3: CASSLAGAGGVSFYGYTF
J: TRBJ1-2
D: TRBD1
V: TRBV5-1
size: -

DNA: TGTGCCAGCAGCGGCGGAGGGGACAGGGGATTGCATGGCTACACCTTC
CDR3: CASSGGGDRGLHGYTF
J: TRBJ1-2
D: TRBD1
V: TRBV9
size: -

DNA: TGTGCCATCAGTGATTCGGGGGTGGGCAATCAGCCCCAGCATTTT
CDR3: CAISDSGVGNQPQHF
J: TRBJ1-5
D: -
V: TRBV10-3
size: -

DNA: TGTGCCAGCAGTTCCCCGACAGGGGCCACCTCTAACTATGGCTACACCTTC
CDR3: CASSSPTGATSNYGYTF
J: TRBJ1-2
D: TRBD1
V: TRBV28
size: -

DNA: TGTGCCAGCAGTCCTTCCGACAGGGGAGGTTCACCCCTCCACTTT
CDR3: CASSPSDRGGSPLHF
J: TRBJ1-6
D: TRBD1
V: TRBV6-5
size: -

DNA: TGTGCCAGCAGCTTAGATCTTATGGGGCCAGGGGCTTGGAGTGGCTACACCTTC
CDR3: CASSLDLMGPGAWSGYTF
J: TRBJ1-2
D: -
V: TRBV11-2
size: -

DNA: TGTGCCAGCAAACGGTGGGAGCCCTTGAACACTGAAGCTTTCTTT
CDR3: CASKRWEPLNTEAFF
J: TRBJ1-1
D: -
V: TRBV13
size: -

DNA: TGTGCCAGCGAGGGCAACAGGGGCGACGAGCAGTACTTC
CDR3: CASEGNRGDEQYF
J: TRBJ2-7
D: TRBD1
V: TRBV6-5
size: -

DNA: TGTGCCAGCAGTGTAGCCTACGAGCAGTACTTC
CDR3: CASSVAYEQYF
J: TRBJ2-7
D: -
V: TRBV2
size: -

DNA: TGCAGCGTTGACAGGGGCTTGGAGACCCAGTACTTC
CDR3: CSVDRGLETQYF
J: TRBJ2-5
D: -
V: TRBV29-1
size: -

DNA: TGTGCCAGCAGCGTAGCCCCCAGCGGACAGGGCCTACAAGAGACCCAGTACTTC
CDR3: CASSVAPSGQGLQETQYF
J: TRBJ2-5
D: TRBD1
V: TRBV9
size: -

DNA: TGTGCCAGCAGCTTGGCAGCGGGAGTGACTTTAGCGACCCAGTACTTC
CDR3: CASSLAAGVTLATQYF
J: TRBJ2-5
D: TRBD2
V: TRBV7-2
size: once

DNA: TGTGCCAGCAGCTCCACAGGGAGAGCTAATGAAAAACTGTTTTTT
CDR3: CASSSTGRANEKLFF
J: TRBJ1-4
D: -
V: TRBV7-2
size: -

DNA: TGCGCCAGCAGCCGAGGGACAGGGGAAGGCCTCTACACCATATATTTT
CDR3: CASSRGTGEGLYTIYF
J: TRBJ1-3
D: TRBD1
V: TRBV4-1
size: -

DNA: TGTGCCTGGGCCGGGACAGTGCCACGCTCTGGAAACACCATATATTTT
CDR3: CAWAGTVPRSGNTIYF
J: TRBJ1-3
D: TRBD1
V: TRBV30
size: -

DNA: TGTGCCAGCAGTGAAGCAACAGGGGTGCATGAGCAGTTCTTC
CDR3: CASSEATGVHEQFF
J: TRBJ2-1
D: TRBD1
V: TRBV2
size: -

DNA: TGCAGCGCCCCCGGGGGACAGGGGAATGAAAAACTGTTTTTT
CDR3: CSAPGGQGNEKLFF
J: TRBJ1-4
D: TRBD1
V: TRBV29-1
size: -

DNA: TGTGCCAGCAGACCCACAGGTGGGGAGGTATTGAGTGAAGCTTTCTTT
CDR3: CASRPTGGEVLSEAFF
J: TRBJ1-1
D: -
V: TRBV7-9
size: -

DNA: TGTGCCCGCTATAGCAATCAGCCCCAGCATTTT
CDR3: CARYSNQPQHF
J: TRBJ1-5
D: -
V: TRBV21-1
size: -

DNA: TGTGCCAGCAGCCACGCAGGGGGAGAGACCCAGTACTTC
CDR3: CASSHAGGETQYF
J: TRBJ2-5
D: TRBD1
V: TRBV5-4
size: few

DNA: TGCGCCAGCAGCCAAGATGGGACTCTATATAATTCACCCCTCCACTTT
CDR3: CASSQDGTLYNSPLHF
J: TRBJ1-6
D: -
V: TRBV4-1
size: -

DNA: TGTGCCAGCAGCCCGGCTGGGGGGGTTATGAACACTGAAGCTTTCTTT
CDR3: CASSPAGGVMNTEAFF
J: TRBJ1-1
D: -
V: TRBV7-9
size: -

DNA: TGTGCCTGGAGTGTCGGTTCTGCTGGAAACACCATATATTTT
CDR3: CAWSVGSAGNTIYF
J: TRBJ1-3
D: -
V: TRBV30
size: -

DNA: TGCGCCAGCAGCCGAGGGGGCAGGGAGGTAGGGAACACTGAAGCTTTCTTT
CDR3: CASSRGGREVGNTEAFF
J: TRBJ1-1
D: TRBD1
V: TRBV5-1
size: -

DNA: TGTGCCAGCAGTTCTACAGGGGGCAGGACGTACGAGCAGTACTTC
CDR3: CASSSTGGRTYEQYF
J: TRBJ2-7
D: TRBD1
V: TRBV6-5
size: -

DNA: TGTGCCACCGCGGCATTGGATACGCAGTATTTT
CDR3: CATAALDTQYF
J: TRBJ2-3
D: -
V: TRBV25-1
size: -

DNA: TGCGCCAGCAGCTTAGAGGGACAAGAAAACATTCAGTACTTC
CDR3: CASSLEGQENIQYF
J: TRBJ2-4
D: -
V: TRBV5-1
size: -

DNA: TGTGCCAGCAGCCAGGACAGCACTGAAGCTTTCTTT
CDR3: CASSQDSTEAFF
J: TRBJ1-1
D: -
V: TRBV6-6
size: -

DNA: TGTGCCAGCAGTTCGAGTGGGGCCCTAAACATTCAGTACTTC
CDR3: CASSSSGALNIQYF
J: TRBJ2-4
D: -
V: TRBV27
size: -

DNA: TGTGCCAGCAGCCAAGCTGTCAGGACAGATACGCAGTATTTT
CDR3: CASSQAVRTDTQYF
J: TRBJ2-3
D: -
V: TRBV3-1/TRBV3-2
size: once

DNA: TGTGCCAGCAGCTTATTTGTAGTCCCCTACAATGAGCAGTTCTTC
CDR3: CASSLFVVPYNEQFF
J: TRBJ2-1
D: -
V: TRBV7-9
size: -

DNA: TGCAGCGACGGGGGATACACTGAAGCTTTCTTT
CDR3: CSDGGYTEAFF
J: TRBJ1-1
D: -
V: TRBV29-1
size: -

DNA: TGTGCCAGCAGTCCGACTCCAGGGTGGTCTCAGCCCCAGCATTTT
CDR3: CASSPTPGWSQPQHF
J: TRBJ1-5
D: -
V: TRBV27
size: -

DNA: TGTGCCAGCAGTGAAGGGGGGGGGAGCTATGGCTACACCTTC
CDR3: CASSEGGGSYGYTF
J: TRBJ1-2
D: -
V: TRBV2
size: -

DNA: TGTGCCAGCAGCCCCGAGGGCAGGCTCTATGGCTACACCTTC
CDR3: CASSPEGRLYGYTF
J: TRBJ1-2
D: -
V: TRBV3-1/TRBV3-2
size: -

DNA: TGTGCCAGTAGTACCACGGTGCCGAGTGTTAATGAAAAACTGTTTTTT
CDR3: CASSTTVPSVNEKLFF
J: TRBJ1-4
D: -
V: TRBV19
size: -

DNA: TGTGCCAGCAGCTTGACTCAGGACAGGTATGGCACTGAAGCTTTCTTT
CDR3: CASSLTQDRYGTEAFF
J: TRBJ1-1
D: TRBD1
V: TRBV5-6
size: -